What follows are 7 T cell receptor beta chains derived from one specimen sequenced in a study of shared clonotypes between healthy human individuals. Naive CD8 cells lacked CD45RO and underwent positive selection for CCR7, leaving out terminally differentiated effector memory CD45RA+ cells. Sequenced by immunoSEQ multiplex PCR; TCRdb stores in-frame clones only, minus some. The sample consists of 2 million or so clones, about 95% of them appearing once. Sequenced sample: naive CD8+ T cells sorted from blood. The origin of the receptors is a young man in good health.

This rearrangement joins TRBV10-3 to TRBJ2-3; 8 bases are a match to TRBD2. This CDR3 has 16 amino acids. The V gene's germline CDR1 is ENHRY and CDR2 SYGVKD. Trimming removed 0 bases from V and 0 bases from J; junction bases left unmatched: 2. CDR3: CAISESSGASTDTQYF. The CDR3 bases are TGTGCCATCAGTGAGTCTAGCGGGGCCAGCACAGATACGCAGTATTTT.

For this clone: Other nucleotide sequences in the sample specify the same CDR3. The chain uses TRBV5-4 and TRBJ1-2; 8 nucleotides agree with TRBD1. The V gene's germline CDR1 is SGHNT and CDR2 YYREEE (reference sequence). The ends lost 2 bases at V and 3 bases at J; junction bases unmatched: 3. The CDR3 sequence is 14 residues long. The CDR3 loop is CASSFQGADYGYTF. The CDR3 DNA sequence: TGTGCCAGCAGCTTTCAGGGGGCTGACTATGGCTACACCTTC.

Points on this clone: Other DNA sequences in this sample translate to the same CDR3. The rearrangement links TRBV6-5 to TRBJ1-1; D is undetermined. Trimming took 6 bases from V and 1 from J, leaving 9 bases between them. The germline V gene has CDR1 MNHEY and CDR2 SVGAGI. This CDR3 contains 13 residues. CDR3 in amino acids: CASSLDWNTEAFF. CDR3 nucleotides: TGTGCCAGCAGCTTGGACTGGAACACTGAAGCTTTCTTT.

The chain couples TRBV7-9 to TRBJ2-7; 13 nucleotides match TRBD2. CDR1 is SEHNR, CDR2 FQNEAQ, per germline (reference sequence). With V trimmed by 1 base and J by 3 bases, 3 bases remained unmatched. The CDR3 has 16 residues. The CDR3 nucleotides are TGTGCCAGCAGCTTAGTTGGGACTAGCGGGATCTACGAGCAGTACTTC. Its protein product is CASSLVGTSGIYEQYF.

This rearrangement joins TRBV27 to TRBJ2-7; 10 bases fit TRBD2. There are 16 residues in the CDR3. The ends lost 7 bases at V and 0 bases at J; junction bases unmatched: 9. Germline V CDR1 and CDR2: MNHEY, SMNVEV (reference sequence). The CDR3 reads CASTYSSGSISYEQYF. The DNA for the CDR3 is TGTGCCAGCACTTATTCTAGCGGGAGTATCTCCTACGAGCAGTACTTC.

The chain employs TRBV29-1 and TRBJ1-5; 11 bases align to TRBD1. The V gene end was trimmed by 7 bases and the J gene end by 4 bases; junction bases not matched to a gene: 9. The CDR3 covers 15 residues. Germline V gives CDR1 SQVTM, CDR2 ANQGSEA. As DNA, the CDR3 is TGCAGCGACGGGGGACAGGGGGTTTCAAATCAGCCCCAGCATTTT. Its translation is CSDGGQGVSNQPQHF. Variable domain in full (rest from reference TRBV29-1 and TRBJ1-5): SAVISQKPSRDICQRGTSLTIQCQVDSQVTMMFWYRQQPGQSLTLIATANQGSEATYESGFVIDKFPISRPNLTFSTLTVSNMSPEDSSIYLCSDGGQGVSNQPQHFGDGTRLSIL.

The gene calls are TRBV9 and TRBJ2-5, with a tentative D call TRBD2 (6 bases). CDR3 length: 15 amino acids. Per the germline V gene, CDR1 is SGDLS and CDR2 is YYNGEE. V lost 3 bases, J lost 1 base, and 13 bases lay in between. CDR3 in DNA: TGTGCCAGCAGCGACATAGCGGCGCGCCAAGAGACCCAGTACTTC. Translation gives CASSDIAARQETQYF.